This T cell receptor (beta chain) is from a study of cytomegalovirus exposure and HLA in healthy donors. Study conclusions and caveats: Most sequenced TCRs were rare (though some public TCRs occurred in many donors). Later, an analysis showed that TCR beta chains associated with HLA were more clonally expanded than others that were equally common. It was likely that a cluster of highly shared sequence variants was a sequencing artifact.

This PCR relied on a set of 60 Vbeta primers and 13 Jbeta primers. The method was immunoSEQ multiplex PCR; TCRdb's version includes in-frame clones alone and lacks a portion of them. The repertoire consists of roughly 97,000 clones, with 9.5% to 13% occurring once and the leading ten covering less than 6%. This clone came up many times. Its antigen is unknown. Everyone who donated was a healthy bone marrow donor. Germline values: CDR1 MRHNA, CDR2 SNTAGT. V lost 2 bases and J lost 6; bases outside the gene matches: 1. The length of the CDR3 is 15 residues. The source material was PBMCs. The chain has TRBV6-4 and TRBJ2-2, with TRBD2 matching over 12 bases. The sequence derives from a man aged 40-50 years in good health and CMV-seropositive. CDR3 loop: CASSDTSGRPGELFF. CDR3 nucleotide sequence: TGTGCCAGCAGTGACACTAGCGGGAGGCCCGGGGAGCTGTTTTTT.